The 15 T cell receptor beta chains given below trace back to one sample, sequenced in a study of CD8 T cells in Susac syndrome (dated by TCRdb to the late 2010s). The library was produced with the immunoSEQ multiplex PCR assay. RNA was extracted with the RNeasy kit and roughly 0.45 to 1 ug was reverse transcribed using random hexamers. The public reads were reprocessed in TCRdb via fastp at Q25 and MiXCR, keeping in-frame beta chains. Entries are consolidated by CDR3 protein sequence, retaining the most common genes and DNA. The sample table lists some 150,000 distinct CDR3 sequences, less than 95% of them with a count of one. 0.075% to 0.09% of the sample goes to the ten largest clones. The sequenced sample consisted of CD4+ T cells from PBMCs. The receptors here all came from a human donor in good health.

The chain employs TRBV18 and TRBJ1-3; 7 positions match TRBD1. This CDR3 region has 16 residues. Germline values: CDR1 KGHSH, CDR2 LQKENI. With 3 bases clipped from V and 1 base from J, the junction kept 6 bases outside the gene matches. The CDR3 nucleotides read TGTGCCAGCTCACCCGGGACAGCAGCGTCTGGAAACACCATATATTTT. It specifies CASSPGTAASGNTIYF.

The chain is built from TRBV2 and TRBJ1-1, with D perhaps matching TRBD1 (6 bases). CDR1 is SNHLY, CDR2 FYNNEI, per germline. This CDR3 contains 13 residues. Trimming took 4 bases from V and 4 from J, leaving 10 bases between them. CDR3 region: CASSGNRATEAFF. The CDR3 nucleotides are TGTGCCAGCAGTGGTAACAGGGCCACTGAAGCTTTCTTT.

V usage is TRBV18 and J usage is TRBJ2-3, with D perhaps TRBD1 or TRBD2 (5 bases each). Trimming cost V 6 bases and J 2 bases, with 15 bases left between them. This CDR3 has 15 residues. Germline CDR1 KGHSH, CDR2 LQKENI. The CDR3 loop reads CASSPGTGTTDTQYF. CDR3 DNA: TGTGCCAGCTCCCCCGGGACGGGGACCACAGATACGCAGTATTTT.

The J gene is TRBJ2-5, the V gene TRBV5-4, with TRBD1 matching over 8 bases. With V trimmed by 4 bases and J by 5 bases, 10 bases remained unmatched. This CDR3 has 15 amino acids. Germline V gene sequence: CDR1 SGHNT, CDR2 YYREEE (reference sequence). The CDR3 region is CASSHARTGSETQYF. The CDR3 DNA reads TGTGCCAGCAGCCACGCCCGGACAGGGAGTGAGACCCAGTACTTC.

This clonotype occurred a few times. V usage is TRBV30 and J usage is TRBJ1-1; the D is unclear. The germline gives CDR1 GTSNPN, CDR2 SVGIG (reference sequence). Trimming left V 0 bases short and J 7 bases short, with 12 bases between. CDR3 length: 13 residues. This chain's CDR3 is CAWSVLRNNEAFF. The CDR3 nucleotides are TGTGCCTGGAGTGTACTCAGGAATAATGAAGCTTTCTTT.

The J gene is TRBJ1-5, the V gene TRBV18; a weak D match, TRBD1 (5 bases). The CDR3 is made up of 16 amino acids. Germline V lookup: CDR1 KGHSH, CDR2 LQKENI. V was cut by 6 bases and J by 0 bases, with 15 bases left in between. Here the CDR3 DNA reads TGTGCCAGCTCGAACTTCGGGGGGTATAGCAATCAGCCCCAGCATTTT. Translating it yields CASSNFGGYSNQPQHF.

The V gene is TRBV6-1, the J gene TRBJ2-5; TRBD2 agrees at 7 bases. Germline CDR1 MNHNS, CDR2 SASEGT. CDR3 size: 15 residues. V trimming: 2 bases; J trimming: 4 bases; junction bases outside the gene matches: 7. CDR3 in amino acids: CASSERDYSVETQYF. In DNA, the CDR3 is TGTGCCAGCAGTGAAAGGGACTACTCCGTAGAGACCCAGTACTTC.

This chain links TRBV29-1 with TRBJ1-1; 11 bases match TRBD1. The J segment lost 5 bases and the V segment lost 7 bases, leaving 6 bases of the junction unmatched. The CDR3 has 13 residues. Germline-derived CDR1 and CDR2 are SQVTM and ANQGSEA. The CDR3 sequence is CSALDRGRTEAFF. CDR3 in DNA: TGCAGCGCCTTGGACAGGGGGCGGACTGAAGCTTTCTTT.

This chain links TRBV12-3 or TRBV12-4 with TRBJ2-7; D might be TRBD1 (6 bases). The CDR3 loop spans 13 amino acids. With 4 bases removed from V and 2 bases from J, the gap between germline ends came to 9 bases. In DNA, the CDR3 is TGTGCCAGCAGTTACAGGGAGCCCTACGAGCAGTACTTC. Translation: CASSYREPYEQYF.

V and J are TRBV28 and TRBJ2-5, with D hard to call. V was clipped by 7 bases and J by 2 bases, with 2 bases between them. This CDR3 is 10 amino acids long. The germline CDR1 and CDR2 sequences are MDHEN and SYDVKM. The CDR3 is CASKQETQYF. DNA of the CDR3: TGTGCCAGCAAGCAAGAGACCCAGTACTTC. The full variable domain, rest sourced from reference TRBV28 and TRBJ2-5, is DVKVTQSSRYLVKRTGEKVFLECVQDMDHENMFWYRQDPGLGLRLIYFSYDVKMKEKGDIPEGYSVSREKKERFSLILESASTNQTSMYLCASKQETQYFGPGTRLLVL.

The chain couples TRBV29-1 to TRBJ1-1; 9 bases match TRBD1. This CDR3 is 13 amino acids long. Germline trimming cut 6 bases from V and 7 bases from J; bases unmatched to any gene: 9. Germline V gene sequence: CDR1 SQVTM, CDR2 ANQGSEA. Written as DNA, the CDR3 is TGCAGCGTCAAACAGGGGGCGATGATTGAAGCTTTCTTT. Translating gives CSVKQGAMIEAFF.

V usage is TRBV30 and J usage is TRBJ1-1; D unresolved. The V gene lost 1 base and the J gene lost 0 bases, with 12 bases spanning the gap. Germline V gene data show CDR1 as GTSNPN and CDR2 as SVGIG (reference sequence). There are 15 residues in the CDR3. The CDR3 bases are TGTGCCTGGAGTGCCAGGCACGGTATGAACACTGAAGCTTTCTTT. Its translation: CAWSARHGMNTEAFF.

V is TRBV4-1 and J is TRBJ2-2, with 7 nucleotides matching TRBD1. The V gene's germline CDR1 is MGHRA and CDR2 YSYEKL. This CDR3 is built from 18 residues. The V gene end was trimmed by 1 base and the J gene end by 1 base; junction bases not matched to a gene: 9. The CDR3 region is CASSQVKPRTGNTGELFF. CDR3 in DNA: TGCGCCAGCAGCCAAGTCAAACCGCGGACAGGGAACACCGGGGAGCTGTTTTTT.

This chain joins TRBV10-2 and TRBJ2-2, with D possibly matching TRBD2 (5 bases). Germline V gives CDR1 WSHSY, CDR2 SAAADI. Trimming cost V 7 bases and J 0 bases, with 9 bases left between them. The length of the CDR3 is 14 residues. The CDR3 coding sequence is TGCGCCAGCAAGCTGGACTCGAACACCGGGGAGCTGTTTTTT. Residues: CASKLDSNTGELFF.

The chain is built from TRBV12-3 or TRBV12-4 and TRBJ2-7; no reliable D call. With 4 bases removed from V and 5 bases from J, the gap between germline ends came to 15 bases. This CDR3 is built from 14 residues. The CDR3 DNA reads TGTGCCAGCAGTTCCCTGGGTTGGCCGGACGAGCAGTACTTC. It is translated as CASSSLGWPDEQYF.